Listed below are T cell receptor beta chains from one sample, sequenced in a study of T-cell memory formation after mild COVID-19. MiXCR, applied by TCRdb to the 5' RACE reads, yields one record per CDR3 protein. The sample yields more than 55,000 distinct CDR3 sequences, over 7.5% seen once. What was sequenced was PBMCs or a T cell subset sorted from them (not recorded which). These receptors all stem from a man aged 18 to 30 who had mild COVID-19 (a few samples of this study predate the infection). Cell type and time point are not known. CDR3s include the opening cysteine and the closing phenylalanine or tryptophan. The order of the fields is J gene, D gene, CDR3 length, clone size, V gene, CDR3 DNA, CDR3 protein. The D gene is left open where the match is weak. Size tells how often a clone was seen (once, few, many) or the class of an expanded clone, and some rows leave it out.

J: TRBJ1-5; D: NA; length: 14; size: many; V: TRBV2; DNA: TGTGCCAGCAGTGCTACAGGAAATGATCAGCCCCAGCATTTT; CDR3: CASSATGNDQPQHF
J: TRBJ2-5; D: TRBD1; length: 14; size: few; V: TRBV29-1; DNA: TGCAGCGCCACCGGACAGGGGGATAGAGAGACCCAGTACTTC; CDR3: CSATGQGDRETQYF
J: TRBJ2-1; D: NA; length: 11; size: few; V: TRBV28; DNA: TGTGCCAGCAGTTTATTGTATGAGCAGTTCTTC; CDR3: CASSLLYEQFF
J: TRBJ2-3; D: NA; length: 15; size: many; V: TRBV12-3/TRBV12-4; DNA: TGTGCCAGCAGTCCATGGGGGACTAGCACAGATACGCAGTATTTT; CDR3: CASSPWGTSTDTQYF
J: TRBJ2-3; D: NA; length: 15; size: many; V: TRBV7-2; DNA: TGTGCCAGCAGCCACTTCGAGGTCCTCACAGATACGCAGTATTTT; CDR3: CASSHFEVLTDTQYF
J: TRBJ2-4; D: NA; length: 14; size: NA; V: TRBV5-1; DNA: TGCGCCAGCAGCTTGGAGGTGGAGCCCACCATTCAGTACTTC; CDR3: CASSLEVEPTIQYF
J: TRBJ2-4; D: NA; length: 19; size: few; V: TRBV7-3; DNA: TGTGCCAGCAGCTTAACCGGAAGCAGGGCCGACCCAATCGGGTCCATTCAGTACTTC; CDR3: CASSLTGSRADPIGSIQYF
J: TRBJ2-3; D: NA; length: 13; size: few; V: TRBV4-2; DNA: TGTGCCAGCAGCCGGGGAGAGAGGGATACGCAGTATTTT; CDR3: CASSRGERDTQYF
J: TRBJ2-5; D: NA; length: 15; size: few; V: TRBV5-1; DNA: TGCGCCAGCATTAGGTTTAAGGCGGGAAAAGAGACCCAGTACTTC; CDR3: CASIRFKAGKETQYF
J: TRBJ2-2; D: NA; length: 14; size: many; V: TRBV6-5; DNA: TGTGCCAGCACCCAGGGTGGGTCGACCGGGGAGCTGTTTTTT; CDR3: CASTQGGSTGELFF
J: TRBJ2-7; D: TRBD1; length: 15; size: few; V: TRBV12-3/TRBV12-4; DNA: TGTGCCAGCAGCCGCTGGACAGGGGGCGCCTACGAGCAGTACTTC; CDR3: CASSRWTGGAYEQYF
J: TRBJ1-1; D: NA; length: 13; size: few; V: TRBV9; DNA: TGTGCCAGCAGCGTAGGGACGGGCACTGAAGCTTTCTTT; CDR3: CASSVGTGTEAFF
J: TRBJ2-3; D: TRBD2; length: 17; size: many; V: TRBV5-1; DNA: TGCGCCAGCAGCTTGTCACGGAGCGGGGGGGTCGGAGATACGCAGTATTTT; CDR3: CASSLSRSGGVGDTQYF
J: TRBJ2-7; D: NA; length: 12; size: NA; V: TRBV5-6; DNA: TGTGCCAGCAGCTTGTTGTCTCGCGAGCAGTACTTC; CDR3: CASSLLSREQYF
J: TRBJ1-1; D: NA; length: 12; size: many; V: TRBV12-3/TRBV12-4; DNA: TGTGCCAGCAGTTTAGGCAGAACTGAAGCTTTCTTT; CDR3: CASSLGRTEAFF
J: TRBJ2-1; D: NA; length: 12; size: few; V: TRBV12-3/TRBV12-4; DNA: TGTGCCAGCAGACTCACAGGGCTGGAGCAGTTCTTC; CDR3: CASRLTGLEQFF
J: TRBJ1-5; D: NA; length: 17; size: NA; V: TRBV10-3; DNA: TGTGCCATCAGTGAGTCGATCGGGGCCGGGGACAATCAGCCCCAGCATTTT; CDR3: CAISESIGAGDNQPQHF
J: TRBJ2-3; D: NA; length: 14; size: NA; V: TRBV5-1; DNA: TGCGCCAGCAGCTTGGCAGATAGCACAGATACGCAGTATTTT; CDR3: CASSLADSTDTQYF
J: TRBJ1-1; D: NA; length: 13; size: few; V: TRBV7-9; DNA: TGTGCCAGCAGCCCGGGGGGGAGGACTGAAGCTTTCTTT; CDR3: CASSPGGRTEAFF
J: TRBJ2-5; D: NA; length: 15; size: few; V: TRBV11-2; DNA: TGTGCCAGCAGCTTCGCAGCCGGGGTTGGTGAGACCCAGTACTTC; CDR3: CASSFAAGVGETQYF
J: TRBJ2-1; D: NA; length: 15; size: NA; V: TRBV12-3/TRBV12-4; DNA: TGTGCCAGCAGTCAGGGACTCCCTGGGGTCGATGAGCAGTTCTTC; CDR3: CASSQGLPGVDEQFF
J: TRBJ2-2; D: NA; length: 16; size: few; V: TRBV4-3; DNA: TGCGCCAGCAGCCACCGCCGGGGCTCAAACACCGGGGAGCTGTTTTTT; CDR3: CASSHRRGSNTGELFF
J: TRBJ2-5; D: NA; length: 12; size: many; V: TRBV29-1; DNA: TGCAGCGTTGACAGGGGAACAGAGACCCAGTACTTC; CDR3: CSVDRGTETQYF
J: TRBJ2-7; D: NA; length: 14; size: many; V: TRBV20-1; DNA: TGCAGTGCTAGTCTCCCGGGGTCTACCTACGAGCAGTACTTC; CDR3: CSASLPGSTYEQYF
J: TRBJ2-6; D: NA; length: 13; size: NA; V: TRBV5-1; DNA: TGCGCCAGCCGCGACCCTGGGGCCAACGTCCTGACTTTC; CDR3: CASRDPGANVLTF
J: TRBJ2-3; D: NA; length: 13; size: few; V: TRBV20-1; DNA: TGCAGTGCTAACCCCCCCCGCGTAGATACGCAGTATTTT; CDR3: CSANPPRVDTQYF
J: TRBJ1-1; D: NA; length: 16; size: many; V: TRBV4-1; DNA: TGCGCCAGCAGCCAAGAGGGCCGGGGTGGGAGCACTGAAGCTTTCTTT; CDR3: CASSQEGRGGSTEAFF
J: TRBJ2-1; D: NA; length: 11; size: NA; V: TRBV20-1; DNA: TGCAGTGCTAGTAAAGTAGAAGCGCAGTTCTTC; CDR3: CSASKVEAQFF
J: TRBJ1-5; D: NA; length: 13; size: NA; V: TRBV5-1; DNA: TGCGCCAGCAGCTGGGACAGCAATCAGCCCCAGCATTTT; CDR3: CASSWDSNQPQHF
J: TRBJ1-5; D: NA; length: 14; size: NA; V: TRBV6-6; DNA: TGTGCCAGCAGTGGCCTTCCCGGGGCTCAGCCCCAGCATTTT; CDR3: CASSGLPGAQPQHF
J: TRBJ1-1; D: NA; length: 15; size: NA; V: TRBV7-9; DNA: TGTGCCAGCAGCTTAGGGGTCATCGCGAACACTGAAGCTTTCTTT; CDR3: CASSLGVIANTEAFF
J: TRBJ2-1; D: TRBD2; length: 15; size: many; V: TRBV7-2; DNA: TGTGCCAGCAGCTTTAGCGGGGGGGGCCCACGGGAGCAGTTCTTC; CDR3: CASSFSGGGPREQFF
J: TRBJ2-3; D: TRBD1; length: 15; size: few; V: TRBV3-1; DNA: TGTGCCAGCAGCCTCATGACAGGGTCCGCAGATACGCAGTATTTT; CDR3: CASSLMTGSADTQYF
J: TRBJ2-5; D: NA; length: 14; size: NA; V: TRBV13; DNA: TGTGCCAGCAGCTTATACCAGGGCCAAGAGACCCAGTACTTC; CDR3: CASSLYQGQETQYF
J: TRBJ2-3; D: NA; length: 15; size: NA; V: TRBV20-1; DNA: TGCAGTGCTAGTTTGGCGGGGAGCTTCACAGATGCGCAGTATTTT; CDR3: CSASLAGSFTDAQYF
J: TRBJ2-1; D: TRBD2; length: 12; size: NA; V: TRBV6-2/TRBV6-3; DNA: TGTGCCAGCAGCGGACTAGAGGAGACCCAGTTCTTC; CDR3: CASSGLEETQFF
J: TRBJ2-5; D: TRBD1; length: 13; size: NA; V: TRBV20-1; DNA: TGCAGCGCCAGGACAGGGGGCGAAGAGACCCAGTACTTC; CDR3: CSARTGGEETQYF
J: TRBJ2-1; D: TRBD2; length: 18; size: few; V: TRBV12-3/TRBV12-4; DNA: TGTGCCAGCCGCCCCAGGAGACTAGCGGGGGGACGACACGATGAGCAGTTCTTC; CDR3: CASRPRRLAGGRHDEQFF
J: TRBJ2-3; D: NA; length: 16; size: few; V: TRBV4-2; DNA: TGTGCCAGCAGCCAAGGATTCTCCGGTTATGAAGATACGCAGTATTTT; CDR3: CASSQGFSGYEDTQYF
J: TRBJ1-1; D: NA; length: 14; size: NA; V: TRBV6-5; DNA: TGTGCCAGCAGTTACGTGGGAACGGGCACTGAAGCTTTCTTT; CDR3: CASSYVGTGTEAFF
J: TRBJ1-2; D: NA; length: 14; size: many; V: TRBV7-6; DNA: TGTGCCAGCAGCTCCTTGCGTTCGGAATATGGCTACACCTTC; CDR3: CASSSLRSEYGYTF
J: TRBJ2-4; D: NA; length: 15; size: many; V: TRBV12-3/TRBV12-4; DNA: TGTGCCAGCAGCCCCCCCCTAGGGGTGGTGGACATTCAGTACTTC; CDR3: CASSPPLGVVDIQYF
J: TRBJ2-4; D: NA; length: 15; size: many; V: TRBV4-3; DNA: TGCGCCAGCAGCCAGGGGGTGACTAACGAAAACATTCAGTACTTC; CDR3: CASSQGVTNENIQYF
J: TRBJ2-1; D: NA; length: 15; size: few; V: TRBV5-6; DNA: TGTGCCAGCAGCTTGGTCGTGGCTAATCGTCATGAGCAGTTCTTC; CDR3: CASSLVVANRHEQFF
J: TRBJ1-1; D: NA; length: 13; size: many; V: TRBV7-9; DNA: TGTGCCAGCAGCTACTCCAGGGACACTGAAGCTTTCTTT; CDR3: CASSYSRDTEAFF
J: TRBJ2-5; D: TRBD2; length: 14; size: NA; V: TRBV7-2; DNA: TGTGCCAGCAGCCAAGCGGGGGCCCAAGAGACCCAGTACTTC; CDR3: CASSQAGAQETQYF
J: TRBJ2-3; D: NA; length: 14; size: many; V: TRBV6-1; DNA: TGTGCCAGCAGTGAGGGACACAGCACAGATACGCAGTATTTT; CDR3: CASSEGHSTDTQYF
J: TRBJ1-5; D: TRBD1; length: 13; size: few; V: TRBV7-3; DNA: TGTGCCAGCAGCCCCGACAGGGCCCAGCCCCAGCATTTT; CDR3: CASSPDRAQPQHF
J: TRBJ1-3; D: TRBD1; length: 13; size: NA; V: TRBV6-5; DNA: TGTGCCACCTCGGGACAGAATCGAAACACCATATATTTT; CDR3: CATSGQNRNTIYF
J: TRBJ2-2; D: TRBD1; length: 18; size: few; V: TRBV23-1; DNA: TGCGCCAGCAGTCACCCTGGGTGGACAGGGGAAGAACACGGGGAGCTGTTTTTT; CDR3: CASSHPGWTGEEHGELFF
J: TRBJ1-6; D: TRBD1; length: 14; size: few; V: TRBV5-1; DNA: TGCGCCAGCAGCTCAGGGGGGGGCAATTCACCCCTCCACTTT; CDR3: CASSSGGGNSPLHF
J: TRBJ1-2; D: NA; length: 13; size: NA; V: TRBV9; DNA: TGTGCCAGCAGCGTAGACGCCGACTATGGCTACACCTTC; CDR3: CASSVDADYGYTF